Shown below are 23 T cell receptor beta chains from a single sample sequenced in a study of T cells in Graves' hyperthyroidism and ophthalmopathy. Using RNA transcripts as the source, TCR beta CDR3 regions were amplified. TCR CDR3 regions were first amplified by RT-PCR with HTBI primers. Each CDR3 protein gets one entry after TCRdb re-called the multiplex PCR reads with MiXCR. The table has 400,000 to 500,000 distinct CDR3 sequences, about an eighth seen once; the top ten hold 17%. Sequenced input: blood. These receptor sequences come from a woman between 18 and 30 years old with Graves' hyperthyroidism.

The genes are TRBV6-4 and TRBJ2-3, with TRBD1 matching over 8 bases. CDR3 length equals 14 residues. Trimming took 4 bases from V and 5 from J; bases not matched to a gene: 5. CDR1 and CDR2 from the germline V gene are MRHNA and SNTAGT. CDR3 sequence reads: CASSVQGARDTQYF. The CDR3 region has the DNA TGTGCCAGCAGTGTCCAGGGGGCTAGAGATACGCAGTATTTT.

This clonotype was counted between two and nine times. The chain carries TRBV11-2 and TRBJ2-1; TRBD2 agrees at 9 bases. Germline loops: CDR1 SGHAT, CDR2 FQNNGV. V was pared by 9 bases and J by 7 bases, with 7 bases of the junction left unmatched. This CDR3 has 13 amino acids. The CDR3 loop reads CASSGLARNEQFF. CDR3 DNA sequence: TGTGCCAGTAGCGGACTAGCGAGGAATGAGCAGTTCTTC. Full variable domain (rest looked up from reference TRBV11-2 and TRBJ2-1): EAGVAQSPRYKIIEKRQSVAFWCNPISGHATLYWYQQILGQGPKLLIQFQNNGVVDDSQLPKDRFSAERLKGVDSTLKIQPAKLEDSAVYLCASSGLARNEQFFGPGTRLTVL.

This clonotype was seen repeatedly, ten times or more. CDR3 DNA: TGTGCCAGCAGCTTAGTGACAGGGGATGACTATGGCTACACCTTC. Amino acids: CASSLVTGDDYGYTF. The J gene is TRBJ1-2, the V gene TRBV11-2, with 8 nucleotides matching TRBD1. The CDR3 loop spans 15 amino acids. Germline trimming cut 1 base from V and 3 bases from J; bases unmatched to any gene: 4. Germline CDR1 is SGHAT and CDR2 is FQNNGV.

The genes are TRBV19 and TRBJ2-2; D call uncertain. The CDR3 contains 15 residues. V was cut by 7 bases and J by 2 bases, with 14 bases left in between. Germline values: CDR1 LNHDA, CDR2 SQIVND (reference sequence). CDR3 protein: CASTDRPVNTGELFF. The CDR3 coding sequence is TGTGCCAGTACCGATCGGCCCGTCAACACCGGGGAGCTGTTTTTT.

This clonotype was counted at least ten times. V and J are TRBV9 and TRBJ1-1; 8 bases align to TRBD1. The trim removed 4 bases at V and 3 bases at J, leaving 11 bases unmatched. The CDR3 spans 16 residues. CDR1 and CDR2 from the germline V gene are SGDLS and YYNGEE. CDR3 protein: CASSTIDGTGDTEAFF. The CDR3 bases are TGTGCCAGCAGCACTATTGACGGGACAGGTGACACTGAAGCTTTCTTT.

This CDR3 reads CASSQDPAEPQETQYF. CDR3 bases: TGCGCCAGCAGCCAAGATCCGGCAGAACCTCAAGAGACCCAGTACTTC. The genes are TRBV4-1 and TRBJ2-5; the D is unclear. The CDR3 is 16 amino acids. Trimming removed 0 bases at V and 2 bases at J, with 13 bases between. The germline V gene has CDR1 MGHRA and CDR2 YSYEKL.

This clonotype was seen only a few times. The rearrangement links TRBV7-3 to TRBJ2-1; 8 bases align to TRBD2. The CDR3 length is 17 residues. Trimming removed 5 bases from V and 2 bases from J; junction bases left unmatched: 11. CDR1 and CDR2 (germline): SGHTA, FQGTGA. The CDR3 DNA is TGTGCCAGCAGCCCAGACTCAGCGGGAGTGGCCTACAATGAGCAGTTCTTC. Translating gives CASSPDSAGVAYNEQFF.

Regarding this clonotype: With a much larger clone just one base away, this may be a read error. The chain joins TRBV7-9 to TRBJ2-5; 9 nucleotides align to TRBD2. The V segment lost 1 base and the J segment 4 bases; nucleotides outside the gene matches: 7. The CDR3 spans 16 residues. Germline V gene lookup returns CDR1 SEHNR and CDR2 FQNEAQ (reference sequence). The CDR3 here is CASSLGASGTGETQYF. CDR3 coding DNA: TGTGCCAGCAGCTTAGGCGCTAGCGGGACGGGAGAGACCCAGTACTTC.

At least ten counts were recorded for this clonotype. The gene calls are TRBV12-3 or TRBV12-4 and TRBJ1-2; 7 positions agree with TRBD1. The CDR3 sequence is 19 residues long. J gave up 4 bases and V 2 bases, and 19 bases lay outside the gene matches. The CDR3 loop is CASSLIVADRALKFYGYTF. CDR3 nucleotides: TGTGCCAGCAGTTTAATCGTAGCAGACAGGGCCCTTAAATTCTATGGCTACACCTTC.

This clonotype came up a few times. The chain couples TRBV18 to TRBJ2-7, with D possibly TRBD2 on 5 matching bases. There are 16 residues in the CDR3. The germline V gene encodes CDR1 KGHSH and CDR2 LQKENI. With 2 bases removed from V and 3 bases from J, the gap between germline ends came to 17 bases. The CDR3, as DNA: TGTGCCAGCTCACCAGGTATCAACCGGGAAGTCTACGAGCAGTACGTC. As protein: CASSPGINREVYEQYV.

Points on this clonotype: This may be a read error: a much more frequent sequence differs by one nucleotide. The V and J genes are TRBV7-3 and TRBJ2-7; TRBD2 agrees at 9 bases. Germline V gives CDR1 SGHTA, CDR2 FQGTGA. Trimming cost V 2 bases and J 0 bases; bases outside gene matches: 14. The CDR3 loop spans 19 amino acids. Here the CDR3 reads CASSLGVRQTSGSSYEQYF. In nucleotides, the CDR3 is TGTGCCAGCAGCTTAGGGGTGCGGCAGACTAGCGGATCCTCCTACGAGCAGTACTTC.

The sample holds a few counts of this clonotype. The chain is built from TRBV27 and TRBJ2-1; TRBD1 matches 7 bases. The CDR3 runs to 15 residues. CDR1 and CDR2 from the germline V gene are MNHEY and SMNVEV (reference sequence). The V segment lost 5 bases and the J segment 3 bases; nucleotides outside the gene matches: 7. CDR3 in DNA: TGTGCCAGCAGTCTCCGGGACAGCTACTACAATGAGCAGTTCTTC. This encodes CASSLRDSYYNEQFF.

V and J are TRBV20-1 and TRBJ2-7, with a tentative D call TRBD1 (6 bases). This CDR3 spans 13 amino acids. Germline-derived CDR1 and CDR2 are DFQATT and SNEGSKA (reference sequence). The V end lost 4 bases, the J end lost 3 bases, and 13 bases lay between the germline ends. The CDR3 spells CSATPGHHYEQYV. CDR3 DNA: TGCAGTGCTACACCGGGACACCACTACGAGCAGTACGTC.

This clonotype was counted ten times or more. This rearrangement joins TRBV29-1 to TRBJ2-1; weak D call: TRBD2 (6 bases). Germline V gene sequence: CDR1 SQVTM, CDR2 ANQGSEA. The CDR3 spans 15 residues. The V gene lost 5 bases and the J gene lost 9 bases, with 23 bases spanning the gap. CDR3: CSVKTGATPKGEQFF. In nucleotides, the CDR3 is TGCAGCGTTAAAACGGGAGCCACCCCAAAGGGTGAGCAGTTCTTC.

This clonotype was detected ten times or more. A much larger clone is a single base away; this may be a read error. The chain couples TRBV12-3 or TRBV12-4 to TRBJ1-1; no firm D call. The CDR3 is made up of 13 amino acids. Deletions cut 2 bases from V and 3 bases from J, with 7 bases between. The CDR3: CASSLSADTEAFF. The CDR3 DNA reads TGTGCCAGCAGTTTATCGGCGGACACTGAAGCTTTCTTT.

The chain is built from TRBV5-1 and TRBJ1-1, with D possibly TRBD1 on 5 matching bases. Trimming shortened V by 0 bases and J by 1 base, and 10 bases separated the two germline ends. This CDR3 has 15 residues. Germline V gene sequence: CDR1 SGHRS, CDR2 YFSETQ. CDR3 amino acids: CASSLGTGENTEAFF. CDR3 bases: TGCGCCAGCAGCTTGGGTACAGGAGAGAACACTGAAGCTTTCTTT.

The V gene is TRBV12-3 or TRBV12-4, the J gene TRBJ2-7, with 15 bases identical to TRBD2. The CDR3 spans 18 residues. J gave up 3 bases and V 3 bases, and 9 bases lay outside the gene matches. This chain's CDR3 is CASSFRPGLAGGFYEQYF. In DNA, the CDR3 is TGTGCCAGCAGTTTTAGGCCGGGACTAGCGGGAGGTTTCTACGAGCAGTACTTC.

Many counts were recorded for this clonotype. The chain links TRBV6-1 to TRBJ1-5, with D tentatively TRBD1 (5 bases). Looked up from germline, CDR1 is MNHNS and CDR2 is SASEGT. Deletions cut 2 bases from V and 3 bases from J, with 14 bases between. The CDR3 loop spans 16 amino acids. CDR3: CASSEKGRGYNQPQHF. The CDR3 DNA is TGTGCCAGCAGTGAAAAGGGGAGGGGATACAATCAGCCCCAGCATTTT.

This chain uses TRBV19 with TRBJ2-2, with a weak D call TRBD2 (6 bases). With 5 bases removed from V and 4 bases from J, the gap between germline ends came to 11 bases. The CDR3 runs 14 residues. Germline CDR1 is LNHDA and CDR2 is SQIVND (reference sequence). CDR3 in DNA: TGTGCCAGTAGTGGGGGGTTGCGCACCGGGGAGCTGTTTTTT. Protein sequence: CASSGGLRTGELFF.

This clonotype was seen ten or more times. Written as DNA, the CDR3 is TGCAGCGTTGATTCAGGGGCCTATGGCTACACCTTC. The encoded protein is CSVDSGAYGYTF. This chain connects TRBV29-1 to TRBJ1-2, with a weak D call TRBD1 (6 bases). Per germline, CDR1 SQVTM and CDR2 ANQGSEA. The CDR3 loop spans 12 amino acids. Trimming removed 3 bases at V and 4 bases at J, with 9 bases between.

This clonotype was counted at least ten times. The junction departs from the called germline gene at one end, perhaps through a read error. The chain couples TRBV5-1 to TRBJ2-5; a possible D gene is TRBD1 (6 bases). There are 13 residues in the CDR3. CDR1 and CDR2 (germline): SGHRS, YFSETQ. CDR3 loop: CASSKDRQETQYF. The CDR3 DNA follows: TGTGCCAGCAGTAAGGACAGACAAGAGACCCAGTACTTC.

This clonotype was seen ten or more times. V usage is TRBV30 and J usage is TRBJ2-7, with D uncertain. The CDR3 length is 14 residues. CDR1 and CDR2 from the germline V gene are GTSNPN and SVGIG (reference sequence). Trimming shortened V by 5 bases and J by 2 bases, and 16 bases separated the two germline ends. The CDR3 sequence is CAWCRMLGTYEQYF. CDR3 coding DNA: TGTGCCTGGTGTCGTATGCTGGGAACCTACGAGCAGTACTTC.

There are many counts of this clonotype. The chain joins TRBV20-1 to TRBJ2-2; 7 bases line up with TRBD2. The CDR3 totals 14 residues. The V gene end was trimmed by 1 base and the J gene end by 3 bases; junction bases not matched to a gene: 2. CDR1 is DFQATT and CDR2 is SNEGSKA in the germline V gene (reference sequence). CDR3 loop: CSARVLADTGELFF. Written as DNA, the CDR3 is TGCAGTGCTAGAGTCCTAGCGGACACCGGGGAGCTGTTTTTT.